This record covers a single T cell receptor (beta chain). Its antigen is not identified. Every bit of the isolated RNA underwent reverse transcription, so sequencing read expressed TCRB transcripts. The average read count of naive, central memory and regulatory T cell samples was about 3.3 million. This table comes from immunoSEQ multiplex PCR, and its TCRdb copy is limited to in-frame clones, with some not included. This sample carries hundreds of thousands of clones, around 15% of them seen once, and the ten largest clones take approximately 0.093%. This record belongs to a study of beta chain features in type 1 diabetes. By way of CD45RO/CCR7/CD25/CD127/CD95/CD27, the CD4+ regulatory, stem cell-like memory, central memory and naive cells were sorted. Regarding the study as a whole: The similarity of naive, central memory and Treg TCRB repertoires appeared greater among patients than among healthy donors.

The sample was naive CD4+ T cells from blood. This receptor was obtained from a man aged 18 to 35 in good health.

CDR3 bases: TGTGCCAGCTCAGAGGGGACAGGCCGTTACGAGCAGTACTTC. Amino acids: CASSEGTGRYEQYF. The rearrangement links TRBV18 to TRBJ2-7, with TRBD1 matching over 8 bases. Trimming cost V 5 bases and J 4 bases; bases outside gene matches: 7. The CDR3 is made up of 14 amino acids. Germline CDR1 KGHSH, CDR2 LQKENI.